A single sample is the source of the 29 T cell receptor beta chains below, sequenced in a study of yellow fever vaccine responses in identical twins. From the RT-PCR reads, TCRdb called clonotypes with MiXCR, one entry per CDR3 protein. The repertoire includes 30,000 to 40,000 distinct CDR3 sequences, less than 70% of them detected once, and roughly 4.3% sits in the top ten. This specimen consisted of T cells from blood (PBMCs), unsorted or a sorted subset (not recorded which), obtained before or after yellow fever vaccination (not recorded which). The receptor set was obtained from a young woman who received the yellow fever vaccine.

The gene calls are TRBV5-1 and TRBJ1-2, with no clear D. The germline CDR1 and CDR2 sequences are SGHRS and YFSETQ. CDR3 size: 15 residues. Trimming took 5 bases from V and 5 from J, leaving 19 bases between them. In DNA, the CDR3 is TGCGCCAGCAGGGGTGCGGTCCGAAGTGGGTATGGCTACACCTTC. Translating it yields CASRGAVRSGYGYTF.

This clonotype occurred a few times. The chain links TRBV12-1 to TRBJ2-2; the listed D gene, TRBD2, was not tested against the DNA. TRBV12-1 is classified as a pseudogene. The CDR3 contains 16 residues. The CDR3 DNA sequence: TGTGCCAGCAGCTCGAATTTTCAGGGCCGGTCCGGGGAGCTGTTTTTT. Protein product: CASSSNFQGRSGELFF.

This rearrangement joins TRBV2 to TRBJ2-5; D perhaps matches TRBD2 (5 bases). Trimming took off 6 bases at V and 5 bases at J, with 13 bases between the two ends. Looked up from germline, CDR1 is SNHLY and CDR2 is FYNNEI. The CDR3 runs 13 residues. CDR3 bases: TGTGCCAGCAGGGGTCCAGGCGGGGAGACCCAGTACTTC. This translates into CASRGPGGETQYF.

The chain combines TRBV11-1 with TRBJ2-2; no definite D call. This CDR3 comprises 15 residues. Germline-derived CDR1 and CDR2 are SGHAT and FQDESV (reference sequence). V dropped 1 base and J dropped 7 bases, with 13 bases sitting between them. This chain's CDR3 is CASSLDKPKNGELFF. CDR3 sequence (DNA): TGTGCCAGCAGCTTAGACAAACCCAAAAACGGGGAGCTGTTTTTT.

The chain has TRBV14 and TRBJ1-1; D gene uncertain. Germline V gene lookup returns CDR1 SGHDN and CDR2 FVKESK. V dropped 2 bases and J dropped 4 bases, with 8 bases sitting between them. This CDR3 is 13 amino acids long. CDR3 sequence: CASSQQEVTEAFF. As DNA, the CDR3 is TGTGCCAGCAGCCAACAGGAGGTCACTGAAGCTTTCTTT.

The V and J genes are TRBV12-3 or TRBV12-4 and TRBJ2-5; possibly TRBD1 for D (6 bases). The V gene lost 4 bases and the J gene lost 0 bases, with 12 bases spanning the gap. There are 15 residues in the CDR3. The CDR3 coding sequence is TGTGCCAGCAGTTGGACAGATAGCGACCAAGAGACCCAGTACTTC. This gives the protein CASSWTDSDQETQYF.

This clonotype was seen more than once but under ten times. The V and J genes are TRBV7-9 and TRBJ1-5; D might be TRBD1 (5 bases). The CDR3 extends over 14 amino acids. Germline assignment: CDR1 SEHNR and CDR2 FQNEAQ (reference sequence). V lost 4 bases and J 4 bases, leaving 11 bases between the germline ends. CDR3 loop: CASSSTEGNQPQHF. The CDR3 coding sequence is TGTGCCAGCAGCTCCACCGAGGGGAATCAGCCCCAGCATTTT. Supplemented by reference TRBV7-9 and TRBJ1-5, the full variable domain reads DTGVSQNPRHKITKRGQNVTFRCDPISEHNRLYWYRQTLGQGPEFLTYFQNEAQLEKSRLLSDRFSAERPKGSFSTLEIQRTEQGDSAMYLCASSSTEGNQPQHFGDGTRLSIL.

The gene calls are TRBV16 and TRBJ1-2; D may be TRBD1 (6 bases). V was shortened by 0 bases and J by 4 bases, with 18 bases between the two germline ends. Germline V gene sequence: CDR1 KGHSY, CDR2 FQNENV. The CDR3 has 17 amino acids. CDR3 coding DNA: TGTGCCAGCAGCCAATCGGCAGGGGTCCAAGTACCCTATGGCTACACCTTC. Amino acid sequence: CASSQSAGVQVPYGYTF.

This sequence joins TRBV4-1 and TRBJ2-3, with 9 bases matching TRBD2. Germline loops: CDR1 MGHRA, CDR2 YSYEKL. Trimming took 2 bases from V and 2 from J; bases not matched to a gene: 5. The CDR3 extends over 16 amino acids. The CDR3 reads CASSQLGLANTDTQYF. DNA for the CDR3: TGCGCCAGCAGCCAACTCGGACTAGCGAACACAGATACGCAGTATTTT.

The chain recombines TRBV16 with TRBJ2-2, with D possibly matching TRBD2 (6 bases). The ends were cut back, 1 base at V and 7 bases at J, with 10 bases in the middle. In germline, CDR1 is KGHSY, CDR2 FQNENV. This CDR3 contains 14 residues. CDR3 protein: CASSQWRDVGELFF. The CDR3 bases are TGTGCCAGCAGCCAATGGCGGGATGTCGGGGAGCTGTTTTTT.

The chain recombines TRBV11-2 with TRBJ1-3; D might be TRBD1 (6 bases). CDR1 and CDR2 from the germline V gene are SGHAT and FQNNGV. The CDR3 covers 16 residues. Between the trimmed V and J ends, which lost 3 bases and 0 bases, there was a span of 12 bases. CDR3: CASSLRGQISGNTIYF. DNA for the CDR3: TGTGCCAGCAGCTTGAGGGGACAAATCTCTGGAAACACCATATATTTT.

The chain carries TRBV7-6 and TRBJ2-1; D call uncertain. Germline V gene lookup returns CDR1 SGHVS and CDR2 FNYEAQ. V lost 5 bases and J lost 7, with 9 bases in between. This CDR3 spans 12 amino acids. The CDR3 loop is CASSNGANEQFF. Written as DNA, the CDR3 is TGTGCCAGCAGCAACGGAGCTAATGAGCAGTTCTTC.

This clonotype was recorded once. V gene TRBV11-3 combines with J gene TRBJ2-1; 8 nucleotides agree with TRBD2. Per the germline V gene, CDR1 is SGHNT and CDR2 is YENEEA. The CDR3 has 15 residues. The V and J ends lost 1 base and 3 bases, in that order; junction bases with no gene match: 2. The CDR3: CASSLASGRYNEQFF. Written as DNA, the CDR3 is TGTGCCAGCAGCTTAGCTAGCGGGCGCTACAATGAGCAGTTCTTC.

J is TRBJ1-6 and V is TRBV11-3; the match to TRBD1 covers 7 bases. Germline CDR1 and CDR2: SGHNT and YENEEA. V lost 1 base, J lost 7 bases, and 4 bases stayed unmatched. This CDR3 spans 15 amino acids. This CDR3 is CASSLGGTVNSPLHF. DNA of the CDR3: TGTGCCAGCAGCTTAGGGGGGACAGTCAATTCACCCCTCCACTTT.

CDR3 bases: TGCGCCAGCAGTGGGTCTCTTGCGCTGGATGAGCAGTTCTTC. This encodes CASSGSLALDEQFF. The V call is TRBV10-1, the J call TRBJ2-1; D gene ambiguous. The V and J ends lost 4 bases and 8 bases respectively, with 15 bases between them. Germline CDR1 and CDR2: WNHNN and SYGVQD (reference sequence). This CDR3 region has 14 residues.

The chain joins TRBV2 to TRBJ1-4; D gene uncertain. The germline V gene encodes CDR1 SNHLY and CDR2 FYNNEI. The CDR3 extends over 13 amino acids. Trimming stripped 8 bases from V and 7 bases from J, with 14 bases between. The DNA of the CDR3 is TGTGCCAGCGCACTTCGAGGACGTGAAAAACTGTTTTTT. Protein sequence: CASALRGREKLFF.

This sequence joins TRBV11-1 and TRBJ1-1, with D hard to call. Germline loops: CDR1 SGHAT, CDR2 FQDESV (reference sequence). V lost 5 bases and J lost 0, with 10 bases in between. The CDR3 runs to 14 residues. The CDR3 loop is CASSPRRVNTEAFF. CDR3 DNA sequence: TGTGCCAGCAGCCCGCGTAGGGTGAACACTGAAGCTTTCTTT.

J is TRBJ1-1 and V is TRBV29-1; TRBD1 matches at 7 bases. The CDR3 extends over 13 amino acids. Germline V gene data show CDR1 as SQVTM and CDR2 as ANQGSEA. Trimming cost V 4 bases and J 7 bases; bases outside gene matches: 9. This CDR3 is CSVGETGRIEAFF. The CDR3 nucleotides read TGCAGCGTTGGAGAGACAGGGCGAATTGAAGCTTTCTTT.

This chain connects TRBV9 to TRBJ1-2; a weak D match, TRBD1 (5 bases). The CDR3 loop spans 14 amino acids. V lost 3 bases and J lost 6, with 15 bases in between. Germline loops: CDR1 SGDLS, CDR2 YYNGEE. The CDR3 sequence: CASSGGREYDGYTF. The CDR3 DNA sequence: TGTGCCAGCAGCGGGGGGAGGGAGTATGATGGCTACACCTTC.

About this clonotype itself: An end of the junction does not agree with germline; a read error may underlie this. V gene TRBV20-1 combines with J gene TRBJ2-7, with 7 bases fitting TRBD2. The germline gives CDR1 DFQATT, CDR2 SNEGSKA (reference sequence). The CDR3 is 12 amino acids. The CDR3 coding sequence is TGCAGTGCTAGAGCGGGAGGATCCGATCTGCACTTC. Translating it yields CSARAGGSDLHF.

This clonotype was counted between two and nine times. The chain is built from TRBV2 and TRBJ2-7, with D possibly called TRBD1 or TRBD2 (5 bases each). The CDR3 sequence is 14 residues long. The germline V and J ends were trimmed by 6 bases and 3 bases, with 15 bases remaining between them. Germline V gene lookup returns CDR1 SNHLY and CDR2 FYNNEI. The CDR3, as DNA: TGTGCCAGCAGAAAATACGGGACCGACTACGAGCAGTACTTC. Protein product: CASRKYGTDYEQYF.

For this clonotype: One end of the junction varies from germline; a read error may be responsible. CDR3 DNA sequence: TGCGCCACCTCCGGCTACACCTTC. This gives the protein CATSGYTF. This chain links TRBV13 with TRBJ1-2; D is uncertain. This CDR3 comprises 8 residues. Looked up from germline, CDR1 is PRHDT and CDR2 is FYEKMQ (reference sequence).

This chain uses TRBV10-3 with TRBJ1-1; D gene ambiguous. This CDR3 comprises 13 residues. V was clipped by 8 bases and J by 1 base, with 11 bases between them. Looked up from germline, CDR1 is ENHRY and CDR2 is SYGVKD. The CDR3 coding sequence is TGTGCCATCGCGGGGTTCGGGAACACTGAAGCTTTCTTT. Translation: CAIAGFGNTEAFF.

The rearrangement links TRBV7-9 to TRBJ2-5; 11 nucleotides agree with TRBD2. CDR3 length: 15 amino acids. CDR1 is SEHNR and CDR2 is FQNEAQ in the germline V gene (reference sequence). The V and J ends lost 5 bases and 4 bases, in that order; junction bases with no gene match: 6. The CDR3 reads CASSPIGLAGETQYF. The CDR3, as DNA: TGTGCCAGCAGCCCCATAGGACTAGCGGGAGAGACCCAGTACTTC.

CDR3 loop: CASSLVLYDQPQHF. The CDR3, as DNA: TGTGCCAGCAGCTTGGTATTGTACGATCAGCCCCAGCATTTT. The V call is TRBV5-5, the J call TRBJ1-5; unclear D gene. The length of the CDR3 is 14 residues. Trimming pared 0 bases from V and 5 bases from J, leaving 9 bases between. Germline V lookup: CDR1 SGHKS, CDR2 YYEKEE (reference sequence).

CDR3 in DNA: TGTGCCAGCAGCCCAATAGGTTCTGGGTTTCAAGAGACCCAGTACTTC. This translates into CASSPIGSGFQETQYF. The chain links TRBV11-2 to TRBJ2-5; D call uncertain. Germline values: CDR1 SGHAT, CDR2 FQNNGV. This CDR3 has 16 amino acids. V was shortened by 5 bases and J by 2 bases, with 18 bases between the two germline ends. The variable domain in full, with the rest retrieved from reference TRBV11-2 and TRBJ2-5, is EAGVAQSPRYKIIEKRQSVAFWCNPISGHATLYWYQQILGQGPKLLIQFQNNGVVDDSQLPKDRFSAERLKGVDSTLKIQPAKLEDSAVYLCASSPIGSGFQETQYFGPGTRLLVL.

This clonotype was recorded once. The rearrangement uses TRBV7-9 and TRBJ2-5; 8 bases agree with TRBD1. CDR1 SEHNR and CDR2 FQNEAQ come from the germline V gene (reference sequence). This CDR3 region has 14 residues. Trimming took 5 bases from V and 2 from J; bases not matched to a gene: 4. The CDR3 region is CASSIGTGQETQYF. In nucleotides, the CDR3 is TGTGCCAGCAGCATCGGGACAGGACAAGAGACCCAGTACTTC.

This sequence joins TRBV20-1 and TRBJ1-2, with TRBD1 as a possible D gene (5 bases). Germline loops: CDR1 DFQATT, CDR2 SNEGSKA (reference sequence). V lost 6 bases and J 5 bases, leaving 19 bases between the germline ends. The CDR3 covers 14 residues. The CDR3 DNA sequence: TGCAGTGCCGCAGGCCCAGGACGGGGGTATGGCTACACCTTC. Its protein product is CSAAGPGRGYGYTF.

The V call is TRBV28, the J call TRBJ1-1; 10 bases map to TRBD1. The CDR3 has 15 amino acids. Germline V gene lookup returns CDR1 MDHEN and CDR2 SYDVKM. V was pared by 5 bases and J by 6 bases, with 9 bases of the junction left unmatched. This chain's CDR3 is CASSTQTGGVPEAFF. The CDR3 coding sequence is TGTGCCAGCAGTACCCAGACAGGGGGCGTTCCTGAAGCTTTCTTT.